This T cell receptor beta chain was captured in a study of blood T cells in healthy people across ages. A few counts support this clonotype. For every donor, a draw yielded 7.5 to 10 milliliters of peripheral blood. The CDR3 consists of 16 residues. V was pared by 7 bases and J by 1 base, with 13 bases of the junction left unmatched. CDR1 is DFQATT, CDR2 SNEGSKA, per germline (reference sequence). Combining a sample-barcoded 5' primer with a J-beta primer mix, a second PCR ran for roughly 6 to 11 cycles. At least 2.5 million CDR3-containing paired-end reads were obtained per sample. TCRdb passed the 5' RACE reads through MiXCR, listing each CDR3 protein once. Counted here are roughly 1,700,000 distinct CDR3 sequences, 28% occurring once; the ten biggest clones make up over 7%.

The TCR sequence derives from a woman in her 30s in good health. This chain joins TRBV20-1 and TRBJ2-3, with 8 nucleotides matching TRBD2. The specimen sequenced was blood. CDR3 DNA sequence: TGCAGTGTCCAGGAGAGATATAGCGGGGGCACAGATACGCAGTATTTT. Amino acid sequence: CSVQERYSGGTDTQYF.